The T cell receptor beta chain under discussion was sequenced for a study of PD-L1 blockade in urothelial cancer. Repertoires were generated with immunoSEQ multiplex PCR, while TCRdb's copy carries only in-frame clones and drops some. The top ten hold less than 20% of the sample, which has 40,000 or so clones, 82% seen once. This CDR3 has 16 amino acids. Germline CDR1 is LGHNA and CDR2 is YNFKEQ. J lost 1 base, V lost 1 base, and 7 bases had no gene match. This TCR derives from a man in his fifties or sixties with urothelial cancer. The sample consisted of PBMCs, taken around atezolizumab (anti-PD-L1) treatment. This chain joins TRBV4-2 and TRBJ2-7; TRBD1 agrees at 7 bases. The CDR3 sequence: CASSQAGTDPSYEQYF. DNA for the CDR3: TGTGCCAGCAGCCAAGCCGGGACAGACCCATCCTACGAGCAGTACTTC.